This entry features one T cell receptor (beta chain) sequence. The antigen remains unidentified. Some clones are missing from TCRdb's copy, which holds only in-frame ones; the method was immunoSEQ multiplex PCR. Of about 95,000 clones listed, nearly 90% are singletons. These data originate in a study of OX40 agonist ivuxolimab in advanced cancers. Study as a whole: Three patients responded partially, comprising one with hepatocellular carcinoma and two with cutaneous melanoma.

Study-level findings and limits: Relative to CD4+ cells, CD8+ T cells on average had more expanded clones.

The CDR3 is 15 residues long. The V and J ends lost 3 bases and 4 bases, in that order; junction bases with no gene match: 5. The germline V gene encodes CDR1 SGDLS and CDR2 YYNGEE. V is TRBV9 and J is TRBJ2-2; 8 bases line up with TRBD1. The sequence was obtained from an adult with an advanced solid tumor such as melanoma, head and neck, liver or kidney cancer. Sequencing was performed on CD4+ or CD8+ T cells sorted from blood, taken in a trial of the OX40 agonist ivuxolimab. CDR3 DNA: TGTGCCAGCAGCGACCGGACAGGGATCACCGGGGAGCTGTTTTTT. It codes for CASSDRTGITGELFF.